This entry concerns a single TCR beta chain. Antigen unknown. This record comes from a study of cytomegalovirus exposure and HLA in healthy donors. A multiplex PCR was run with 60 Vbeta primers and 13 Jbeta primers. The assay was immunoSEQ multiplex PCR, and TCRdb's table has in-frame clones only and misses some. The sample data list about 210,000 clones. Study-wide results and caveats: Some V segments, TRBV6-2 and TRBV6-3 among them, were indistinguishable and were therefore excluded. For most subjects, TCR beta sequences were reported to predict HLA-A and HLA-B alleles with accuracy. Overall, under 200 TCR beta chains were annotated as cytomegalovirus-associated.

The CDR3 runs 13 residues. V lost 3 bases and J lost 4, with 8 bases in between. Per the germline V gene, CDR1 is KGHSH and CDR2 is LQKENI. Sequencing used PBMCs. This TCR was sampled from a woman younger than 45 in good health and CMV-seropositive. The genes are TRBV18 and TRBJ2-3; TRBD2 is a possible D gene (6 bases). DNA of the CDR3: TGTGCCAGCTCACCGGGGGGAGCAGATACGCAGTATTTT. Its protein is CASSPGGADTQYF. Combining the CDR3 with reference TRBV18 and TRBJ2-3 gives the whole variable domain NAGVMQNPRHLVRRRGQEARLRCSPMKGHSHVYWYRQLPEEGLKFMVYLQKENIIDESGMPKERFSAEFPKEGPSILRIQQVVRGDSAAYFCASSPGGADTQYFGPGTRLTVL.